The T cell receptor (beta chain) described here comes from a study of blood T cell repertoires in COVID-19. For the study at large: Samples representing acute and convalescent COVID-19 were sourced from the United States, Italy and Spain. Sample material is recorded as cDNA or gDNA derived from T cells, B-cell-depleted T cells, or PBMCs.

Per the original methods: Reference gene primer amplification yielded estimated nucleated cell counts. Sequenced by immunoSEQ multiplex PCR; TCRdb stores in-frame clones only, minus some. For V, J and clone size, that table is used; D and trimming come from the DNA. The table has some 500,000 clones, about 88% seen once. V shed 3 bases and J 3 bases; nucleotides not matched to a gene: 12. CDR1 SGHRS and CDR2 YFSETQ come from the germline V gene. The CDR3 is made up of 17 amino acids. Seattle's cohort entered during active infection and was followed longitudinally. This chain links TRBV5-1 with TRBJ1-1, with 9 bases lining up with TRBD1. The sequence came from a woman between 45 and 65 years old with COVID-19, enrolled during active disease. The sample was peripheral blood. CDR3 loop: CASSSSGQGFSDTEAFF. In DNA, the CDR3 is TGCGCCAGCAGCTCCTCCGGACAGGGGTTTAGTGACACTGAAGCTTTCTTT.